This TCR beta chain is drawn from a study of cytomegalovirus exposure and HLA in healthy donors. Broader study findings: CMV serostatus was the sole immune exposure data available. The authors assumed roughly uniform sequencing depth across donors for presence/absence analyses. TCR beta sequences reportedly predicted most subjects' HLA-A and HLA-B alleles accurately.

Points on this clone: Its target is unknown.

Trimming cost V 9 bases and J 5 bases; bases outside gene matches: 12. Germline V lookup: CDR1 MNHEY, CDR2 SVGAGI. The CDR3 loop spans 15 amino acids. These donors counted as nominally healthy when sampled, but unrecorded immune exposures were likely. Both 60 Vbeta primers and 13 Jbeta primers went into the PCR. Sequenced by immunoSEQ multiplex PCR; TCRdb stores in-frame clones only, minus some. This repertoire includes approximately 140,000 clones. The source of this sequence is a young woman in good health and CMV-seronegative. The chain employs TRBV6-5 and TRBJ2-7; 11 bases are a match to TRBD2. Sequencing used PBMCs. CDR3 region: CASANEASGRNEQYF. CDR3 bases: TGTGCCAGTGCAAACGAGGCTAGCGGGAGGAACGAGCAGTACTTC.